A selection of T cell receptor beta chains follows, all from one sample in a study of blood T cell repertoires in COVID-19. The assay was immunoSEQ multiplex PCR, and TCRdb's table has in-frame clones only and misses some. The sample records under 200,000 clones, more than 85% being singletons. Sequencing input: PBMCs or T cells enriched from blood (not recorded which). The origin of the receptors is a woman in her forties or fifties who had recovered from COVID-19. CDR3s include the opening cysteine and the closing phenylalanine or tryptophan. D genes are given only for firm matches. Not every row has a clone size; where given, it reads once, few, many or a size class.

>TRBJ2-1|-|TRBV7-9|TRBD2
CASSLRTSGRANNEQFF
TGTGCCAGCAGCTTAAGAACTAGCGGGAGGGCCAACAATGAGCAGTTCTTC
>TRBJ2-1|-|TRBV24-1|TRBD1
CATSDSRTGGWLYEQFF
TGTGCCACCAGTGATTCTCGGACAGGGGGCTGGTTGTATGAGCAGTTCTTC
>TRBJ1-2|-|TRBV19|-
CASSWDKTTYGYTF
TGTGCCAGTAGTTGGGACAAGACTACCTATGGCTACACCTTC
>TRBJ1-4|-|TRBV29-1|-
CSVEQGRATNEKLFF
TGCAGCGTTGAGCAGGGCCGGGCAACTAATGAAAAACTGTTTTTT
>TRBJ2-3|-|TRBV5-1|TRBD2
CASSLGGGVADTQYF
TGCGCCAGCAGCTTGGGCGGGGGGGTCGCAGATACGCAGTATTTT
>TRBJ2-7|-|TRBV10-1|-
CASAESTAYEQYF
TGCGCCAGCGCGGAGTCCACGGCCTACGAGCAGTACTTC
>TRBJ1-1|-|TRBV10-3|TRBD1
CAISEPGQGRQEEAFF
TGTGCCATCAGTGAGCCGGGACAGGGGCGCCAGGAGGAGGCTTTCTTT
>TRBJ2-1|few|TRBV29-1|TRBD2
CSVRRVGTSDEQFF
TGCAGCGTCCGGAGAGTAGGGACTAGCGATGAGCAGTTCTTC
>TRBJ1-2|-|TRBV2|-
CASSGTAGDGYTF
TGTGCCAGCAGTGGGACCGCGGGGGATGGCTACACCTTC
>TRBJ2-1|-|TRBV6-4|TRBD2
CASSVAGERNEQFF
TGTGCCAGCAGTGTAGCGGGAGAGCGAAATGAGCAGTTCTTC
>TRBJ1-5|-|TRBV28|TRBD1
CASRLGQRSNQPQHF
TGTGCCAGCAGGCTGGGACAGCGAAGCAATCAGCCCCAGCATTTT
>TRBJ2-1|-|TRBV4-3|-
CASSQAGEYYNEQFF
TGCGCCAGCAGCCAAGCGGGAGAATACTACAATGAGCAGTTCTTC
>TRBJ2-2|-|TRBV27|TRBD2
CASSLGPRAGHTGELFF
TGTGCCAGCAGTTTGGGTCCGCGAGCGGGACACACCGGGGAGCTGTTTTTT
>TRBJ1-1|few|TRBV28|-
CASSSATRTEAFF
TGTGCCAGCAGTTCGGCGACTAGGACTGAAGCTTTCTTT
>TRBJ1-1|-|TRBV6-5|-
CASSYSKRNTEAFF
TGTGCCAGCAGTTACTCGAAGCGTAACACTGAAGCTTTCTTT
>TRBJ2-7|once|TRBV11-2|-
CASSLKLPSSYEQYF
TGTGCCAGCAGCTTAAAGCTCCCTAGCTCCTACGAGCAGTACTTC
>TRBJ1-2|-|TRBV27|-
CASSLPPPRYGYTF
TGTGCCAGCAGTTTACCCCCCCCCAGGTATGGCTACACCTTC
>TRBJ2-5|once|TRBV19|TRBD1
CASSTGVETQYF
TGTGCCAGTAGCACAGGGGTTGAGACCCAGTACTTC
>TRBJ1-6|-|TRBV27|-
CASSLSYLSYNSPLHF
TGTGCCAGCAGTTTATCTTACTTAAGTTATAATTCACCCCTCCACTTT
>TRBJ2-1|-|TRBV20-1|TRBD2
CSASSSGNEQFF
TGCAGTGCTAGTTCTAGCGGCAATGAGCAGTTCTTC
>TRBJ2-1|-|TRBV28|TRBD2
CASSSLTSGRAKYNEQFF
TGTGCCAGCAGTTCGCTGACTAGCGGGAGGGCAAAGTACAATGAGCAGTTCTTC
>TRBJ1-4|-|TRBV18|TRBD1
CASSPSGGMEKLFF
TGTGCCAGCTCACCCTCAGGGGGGATGGAAAAACTGTTTTTT